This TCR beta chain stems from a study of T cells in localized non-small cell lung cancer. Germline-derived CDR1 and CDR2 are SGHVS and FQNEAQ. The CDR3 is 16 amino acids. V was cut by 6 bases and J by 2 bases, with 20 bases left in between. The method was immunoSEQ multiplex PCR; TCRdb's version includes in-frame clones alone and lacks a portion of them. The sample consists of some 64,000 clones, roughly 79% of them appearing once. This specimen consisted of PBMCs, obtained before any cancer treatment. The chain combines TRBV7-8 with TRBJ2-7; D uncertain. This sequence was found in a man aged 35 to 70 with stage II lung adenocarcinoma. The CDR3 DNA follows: TGTGCCAGCAGTCCAATAGATAGGACCGTAGCCTACGAGCAGTACTTC. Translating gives CASSPIDRTVAYEQYF.